Each of the 13 T cell receptor beta chains below was sequenced from the same sample in a study of CD8 T cells in ankylosing spondylitis. TCRdb reprocessed the 5' RACE reads via MiXCR and lists one record per CDR3 protein. This sample has some 250,000 distinct CDR3 sequences, with approximately 24% found just once. The sequencing sample was made of blood, either unsorted or a sorted T cell fraction (not recorded which). The receptors originated from a male donor with ankylosing spondylitis or in good health (not recorded which).

This clonotype was recorded many times. The rearrangement links TRBV28 to TRBJ2-2; the D gene is possibly TRBD1 (6 bases). V lost 5 bases to trimming and J lost 2 bases, with 9 bases between them. CDR3 length: 14 amino acids. From germline, CDR1 is MDHEN and CDR2 SYDVKM. CDR3 in amino acids: CASSVQGNTGELFF. In DNA form, the CDR3 reads TGTGCCAGCAGTGTACAGGGAAACACCGGGGAGCTGTTTTTT. Combining the CDR3 with reference TRBV28 and TRBJ2-2 gives the whole variable domain DVKVTQSSRYLVKRTGEKVFLECVQDMDHENMFWYRQDPGLGLRLIYFSYDVKMKEKGDIPEGYSVSREKKERFSLILESASTNQTSMYLCASSVQGNTGELFFGEGSRLTVL.

The chain recombines TRBV20-1 with TRBJ2-7; 7 nucleotides align to TRBD1. Per the germline V gene, CDR1 is DFQATT and CDR2 is SNEGSKA (reference sequence). This CDR3 region has 17 residues. The CDR3 coding sequence is TGCAGCGCCGCCGATAAGAAGTATCAGACAGGGAGAAACGAGCAGTACTTC. It translates to CSAADKKYQTGRNEQYF.

In this sample, this clonotype turned up many times. This rearrangement joins TRBV7-9 to TRBJ2-7; TRBD1 or TRBD2 may be the D gene (5 bases each). Germline V gives CDR1 SEHNR, CDR2 FQNEAQ (reference sequence). Deletions cut 3 bases from V and 2 bases from J, with 14 bases between. This CDR3 region has 15 residues. This CDR3 is CASSFSGPTPYEQYF. CDR3 coding DNA: TGTGCCAGCAGCTTTTCGGGGCCTACTCCCTACGAGCAGTACTTC.

The rearrangement joins TRBV12-3 or TRBV12-4 to TRBJ2-1, with 7 bases identical to TRBD2. This CDR3 is 14 amino acids long. Trimming removed 3 bases from V and 8 bases from J; junction bases left unmatched: 7. The CDR3 nucleotides read TGTGCCAGCAGTTTCAGCGGGGCTAGGTATGAGCAGTTCTTC. Its protein product is CASSFSGARYEQFF.

The chain couples TRBV20-1 to TRBJ2-1; 15 nucleotides agree with TRBD2. The CDR3 consists of 19 residues. Germline CDR1 and CDR2: DFQATT and SNEGSKA (reference sequence). The V segment lost 3 bases and the J segment 0 bases; nucleotides outside the gene matches: 9. The DNA for the CDR3 is TGCAGTGCTAGGGGAGGACTAGCGGGGGGGAGGAGCTCCTACAATGAGCAGTTCTTC. Amino acid sequence: CSARGGLAGGRSSYNEQFF.

This clonotype was counted ten times or more. The rearrangement links TRBV29-1 to TRBJ2-5, with 8 bases aligning to TRBD1. Germline V gene lookup returns CDR1 SQVTM and CDR2 ANQGSEA. This CDR3 region has 12 residues. The V segment lost 6 bases and the J segment 5 bases; nucleotides outside the gene matches: 5. The CDR3 loop reads CSVLQGDETQYF. For the CDR3, the DNA is TGCAGCGTCCTACAGGGGGACGAGACCCAGTACTTC.

At least ten counts were recorded for this clonotype. The chain is built from TRBV12-3 or TRBV12-4 and TRBJ1-5; 8 bases are a match to TRBD1. After removal of 5 bases from V and 4 bases from J, the junction contained 4 bases not matched to a gene. The CDR3 is 14 residues long. The DNA of the CDR3 is TGTGCCAGCAGTCCTACAGGGGGAAATCAGCCCCAGCATTTT. Translating it yields CASSPTGGNQPQHF.

This clonotype was seen many times. The chain carries TRBV5-1 and TRBJ2-5, with D possibly TRBD1 on 6 matching bases. CDR1 is SGHRS, CDR2 YFSETQ, per germline. The CDR3 consists of 13 residues. V lost 2 bases to trimming and J lost 5 bases, with 10 bases between them. CDR3 DNA sequence: TGCGCCAGCAGCTTTCAGGGGCGTGAGACCCAGTACTTC. Its protein is CASSFQGRETQYF.

Note on this clonotype: This may be a read error: a much more frequent sequence differs by one nucleotide. V is TRBV7-2 and J is TRBJ2-3; no definite D call. Per the germline V gene, CDR1 is SGHTA and CDR2 is FQGNSA. V was cut by 1 base and J by 0 bases, with 8 bases left in between. CDR3 length: 15 amino acids. CDR3 region: CASSLEVASTDTQYF. As DNA, the CDR3 is TGTGCCAGCAGCTTAGAGGTGGCTAGCACAGATACGCAGTATTTT.

This clonotype came up once. The chain has TRBV6-1 and TRBJ1-1; TRBD1 matches at 9 bases. V trimming: 6 bases; J trimming: 6 bases; junction bases outside the gene matches: 5. This CDR3 is 13 amino acids long. Germline CDR1 reads MNHNS; CDR2 reads SASEGT. CDR3 bases: TGTGCCAGCAGCCGGGACAGGGCGGCTGAAGCTTTCTTT. Protein product: CASSRDRAAEAFF.

The rearrangement joins TRBV24-1 to TRBJ2-7; D remains ambiguous. Germline CDR1 reads KGHDR; CDR2 reads SFDVKD. The V end was cut by 4 bases, the J end by 3 bases, with 12 bases between. The CDR3 has 14 amino acids. The CDR3 spells CATSEADIYYEQYF. In DNA, the CDR3 is TGTGCCACCAGTGAAGCTGACATCTACTACGAGCAGTACTTC.

This clonotype showed up many times. The CDR3 loop reads CASRDPRMLNYGYTF. CDR3 DNA sequence: TGCGCCAGCAGGGACCCCCGGATGCTTAACTATGGCTACACCTTC. J is TRBJ1-2 and V is TRBV4-1; no reliable D call. Trimming stripped 6 bases from V and 1 base from J, with 15 bases between. Germline V lookup: CDR1 MGHRA, CDR2 YSYEKL. The CDR3 is made up of 15 amino acids.

The sample holds many counts of this clonotype. The chain employs TRBV12-3 or TRBV12-4 and TRBJ2-1, with a possible D match to TRBD2 (6 bases). V lost 1 base and J lost 10, with 20 bases in between. There are 16 residues in the CDR3. CDR3 DNA: TGTGCCAGCAGTTTAGAGGCTCGCGCCGGGGCGGGAGAGCAGTTCTTC. As protein: CASSLEARAGAGEQFF.